These 30 T cell receptor beta chains were all obtained from the same sample, sequenced in a study of T cells in Graves' hyperthyroidism and ophthalmopathy. RNA transcripts provided the source from which TCR beta CDR3 regions were amplified. The study used the HTBI primer set for a first-round RT-PCR of the TCR CDR3. In TCRdb, the multiplex PCR reads were re-called with MiXCR into one record per CDR3 protein. The data hold around 560,000 distinct CDR3 sequences, with approximately 16% observed a single time. Sequenced sample: blood. The source of these receptors is a woman aged 18-29 years with Graves' hyperthyroidism.

This clonotype was seen more than once but under ten times. The chain carries TRBV20-1 and TRBJ1-6; TRBD1 might be the D (5 bases). Trimming left V 3 bases short and J 7 bases short, with 13 bases between. The CDR3 length is 14 residues. Looked up from germline, CDR1 is DFQATT and CDR2 is SNEGSKA (reference sequence). This chain's CDR3 is CSASQGWANSPLHF. The CDR3 DNA sequence: TGCAGTGCTAGTCAGGGATGGGCAAATTCACCCCTCCACTTT.

This clonotype was seen ten or more times. The J gene is TRBJ1-2, the V gene TRBV5-1; D is perhaps TRBD1 (6 bases). The CDR3 length is 16 residues. CDR1 and CDR2 (germline): SGHRS, YFSETQ. V was trimmed by 0 bases and J by 3 bases, leaving 15 bases between them. CDR3 region: CASSLARQAGYYGYTF. CDR3 in DNA: TGCGCCAGCAGCTTGGCCCGACAGGCTGGGTACTATGGCTACACCTTC.

This clonotype occurred a few times. The chain couples TRBV5-6 to TRBJ1-2, with D perhaps TRBD1 (5 bases). V was shortened by 1 base and J by 4 bases, with 8 bases between the two germline ends. Germline assignment: CDR1 SGHDT and CDR2 YYEEEE. CDR3 length equals 13 residues. In DNA, the CDR3 is TGTGCCAGCAGCTTGTTGCAGGGCTATGGCTACACCTTC. This encodes CASSLLQGYGYTF.

The rearrangement uses TRBV29-1 and TRBJ2-3; TRBD2 aligns across 13 bases. Germline CDR1 and CDR2: SQVTM and ANQGSEA. Germline trimming cut 7 bases from V and 3 bases from J; bases unmatched to any gene: 13. The CDR3 contains 17 residues. The CDR3 DNA is TGCAGCGCCCCGGAATTTGGACTAGCGGGGGTTACAGATACGCAGTATTTT. This gives the protein CSAPEFGLAGVTDTQYF.

This clonotype was seen at least ten times. The J gene is TRBJ2-7, the V gene TRBV5-1, with TRBD2 matching 9 bases. Germline CDR1 SGHRS, CDR2 YFSETQ. This CDR3 is built from 14 residues. The V gene end was trimmed by 0 bases and the J gene end by 7 bases; junction bases not matched to a gene: 5. The CDR3 loop is CASSLGTSALEQYF. CDR3 in DNA: TGCGCCAGCAGCTTGGGGACTAGCGCCTTGGAGCAGTACTTC.

In its sample, this clonotype was seen a few times. The rearrangement joins TRBV6-2 or TRBV6-3 to TRBJ1-5, with D possibly matching TRBD1 (6 bases). V was shortened by 5 bases and J by 3 bases, with 17 bases between the two germline ends. Germline V gene lookup returns CDR1 MNHEY and CDR2 SVGEGT. The CDR3 has 16 residues. For the CDR3, the DNA is TGTGCCAGCAGTCCACCTACAGGGTGGAACAATCAGCCCCAGCATTTT. Protein product: CASSPPTGWNNQPQHF.

In its sample, this clonotype was seen a few times. The chain is built from TRBV18 and TRBJ2-1, with D perhaps TRBD1 or TRBD2 (5 bases each). The CDR3 totals 17 residues. CDR1 and CDR2 (germline): KGHSH, LQKENI. The V gene lost 3 bases and the J gene lost 0 bases, with 15 bases spanning the gap. The CDR3 region has the DNA TGTGCCAGCTCACCTAAACCGGGGCGGAGCTCCTACAATGAGCAGTTCTTC. Its translation: CASSPKPGRSSYNEQFF. Full variable domain (missing parts from reference TRBV18 and TRBJ2-1): NAGVMQNPRHLVRRRGQEARLRCSPMKGHSHVYWYRQLPEEGLKFMVYLQKENIIDESGMPKERFSAEFPKEGPSILRIQQVVRGDSAAYFCASSPKPGRSSYNEQFFGPGTRLTVL.

The rearrangement uses TRBV12-5 and TRBJ1-1; D is undetermined. The ends were cut back, 2 bases at V and 0 bases at J, with 19 bases in the middle. In germline, CDR1 is LGHNT, CDR2 FRNRAP. This CDR3 is built from 18 residues. The CDR3 loop is CASGLRTRSGPMNTEAFF. CDR3 bases: TGTGCTAGTGGTTTGCGTACCCGATCGGGTCCCATGAACACTGAAGCTTTCTTT. Full variable domain (outside the CDR3, taken from reference TRBV12-5 and TRBJ1-1): DARVTQTPRHKVTEMGQEVTMRCQPILGHNTVFWYRQTMMQGLELLAYFRNRAPLDDSGMPKDRFSAEMPDATLATLKIQPSEPRDSAVYFCASGLRTRSGPMNTEAFFGQGTRLTVV.

This clonotype was observed a single time. The chain recombines TRBV12-3 or TRBV12-4 with TRBJ2-1, with 9 bases that match TRBD2. Germline trimming cut 5 bases from V and 6 bases from J; bases unmatched to any gene: 20. The CDR3 consists of 19 residues. The CDR3 region has the DNA TGTGCCAGCAGTCCCTACTTTGCGGGAGGGGTATACTTATCCAATGAGCAGTTCTTC. The encoded protein is CASSPYFAGGVYLSNEQFF.

This sequence joins TRBV18 and TRBJ1-2, with 7 nucleotides matching TRBD1. V gave up 1 base and J gave up 7 bases; unmatched junction bases: 9. Germline V CDR1 and CDR2: KGHSH, LQKENI. This CDR3 region has 15 residues. The CDR3 DNA sequence: TGTGCCAGCTCACCACTCCGGGACAGCCGACGTGGCTACACCTTC. It specifies CASSPLRDSRRGYTF.

The table lists this clonotype with many counts. V usage is TRBV2 and J usage is TRBJ2-7, with 7 bases lining up with TRBD1. Trimming at V came to 8 bases and at J to 1 base, leaving 8 bases not matched to a gene. The CDR3 consists of 14 residues. Germline lookup yields CDR1 SNHLY and CDR2 FYNNEI. The CDR3, as DNA: TGTGCCAGCGACGGGACAGCCTCTTCCTACGAGCAGTACTTC. Its translation: CASDGTASSYEQYF.

This clonotype was found many times. The DNA for the CDR3 is TGTGCCAGCAGTTTAGTCAGGACCGACTATGGCTACACCTTC. It specifies CASSLVRTDYGYTF. The V call is TRBV12-3 or TRBV12-4, the J call TRBJ1-2; D not resolved. This CDR3 contains 14 residues. V was clipped by 1 base and J by 3 bases, with 9 bases between them.

The table lists this clonotype with many counts. The chain links TRBV14 to TRBJ2-1; 10 positions match TRBD2. The V segment lost 1 base and the J segment 5 bases; nucleotides outside the gene matches: 8. This CDR3 is 17 amino acids long. Germline CDR1 SGHDN, CDR2 FVKESK. CDR3 sequence (DNA): TGTGCCAGCAGCCAAGTGCGGACTAGCGGAGCCCACAATGAGCAGTTCTTC. Translated, it gives CASSQVRTSGAHNEQFF.

This clonotype has more than one count but fewer than ten. The chain employs TRBV7-8 and TRBJ2-1; 9 nucleotides align to TRBD1. Germline values: CDR1 SGHVS, CDR2 FQNEAQ. The CDR3 totals 17 residues. V shed 3 bases, J shed 0 bases, and the junction held 6 bases outside the gene matches. The CDR3 nucleotides are TGTGCCAGCAGCTTTGGGGAGGACAGGGGCTCCTACAATGAGCAGTTCTTC. This codes for CASSFGEDRGSYNEQFF.

This chain connects TRBV6-2 or TRBV6-3 to TRBJ2-7, with TRBD1 matching over 9 bases. Germline CDR1 is MNHEY and CDR2 is SVGEGT. The CDR3 spans 15 residues. V gave up 7 bases and J gave up 2 bases; unmatched junction bases: 9. For the CDR3, the DNA is TGTGCCAGCAACATACCGGGACAGGGTGCCTACGAGCAGTACTTC. Its translation is CASNIPGQGAYEQYF.

Ten or more counts support this clonotype. V gene TRBV20-1 combines with J gene TRBJ2-3, with TRBD2 identical over 8 bases. The ends lost 5 bases at V and 4 bases at J; junction bases unmatched: 11. The CDR3 sequence is 15 residues long. Germline CDR1 DFQATT, CDR2 SNEGSKA (reference sequence). CDR3 amino acids: CSAFEPQRGPDTQYF. As DNA, the CDR3 is TGCAGTGCTTTCGAACCCCAGCGGGGGCCAGATACGCAGTATTTT.

This clonotype has only a few counts. The CDR3 loop reads CATSDDGDTEAFF. CDR3 coding DNA: TGTGCCACCAGTGATGACGGAGACACTGAAGCTTTCTTT. V is TRBV24-1 and J is TRBJ1-1, with D uncertain. Germline CDR1 and CDR2: KGHDR and SFDVKD. The CDR3 extends over 13 amino acids. Trimming left V 3 bases short and J 3 bases short, with 7 bases between.

This clonotype occurred a few times. This chain joins TRBV7-6 and TRBJ2-2; D is perhaps TRBD2 (7 bases). The CDR3 length is 15 residues. Trimming stripped 5 bases from V and 3 bases from J, with 13 bases between. CDR1 is SGHVS and CDR2 is FNYEAQ in the germline V gene. The DNA of the CDR3 is TGTGCCAGCAGCGTCTCCGGGGGGCACACCGGGGAGCTGTTTTTT. This encodes CASSVSGGHTGELFF. The full variable domain, in which reference TRBV7-6 and TRBJ2-2 provide the parts outside the CDR3, is GAGVSQSPRYKVTKRGQDVALRCDPISGHVSLYWYRQALGQGPEFLTYFNYEAQQDKSGLPNDRFSAERPEGSISTLTIQRTEQRDSAMYRCASSVSGGHTGELFFGEGSRLTVL.

The chain uses TRBV2 and TRBJ2-3; no firm D call. Trimming stripped 8 bases from V and 4 bases from J, with 7 bases between. The CDR3 covers 11 residues. Germline V CDR1 and CDR2: SNHLY, FYNNEI. CDR3 in amino acids: CASGQSDTQYF. CDR3 nucleotides: TGTGCCAGCGGCCAATCAGATACGCAGTATTTT.

This clonotype was counted many times. This sequence joins TRBV20-1 and TRBJ2-1; the D is unclear. CDR3 size: 13 residues. Germline V CDR1 and CDR2: DFQATT, SNEGSKA (reference sequence). V lost 2 bases and J 9 bases, leaving 14 bases between the germline ends. The CDR3 sequence: CSARLLPSSEQFF. DNA for the CDR3: TGCAGTGCTAGACTCTTGCCCTCCAGTGAGCAGTTCTTC.

This chain links TRBV29-1 with TRBJ2-2; D is perhaps TRBD1 (5 bases). Between the trimmed V and J ends, which lost 7 bases and 0 bases, there was a span of 12 bases. This CDR3 is 14 amino acids long. The germline V gene has CDR1 SQVTM and CDR2 ANQGSEA. Here the CDR3 DNA reads TGCAGCGCCAAGACAGCCACGAACACCGGGGAGCTGTTTTTT. This encodes CSAKTATNTGELFF.

The rearrangement links TRBV7-8 to TRBJ1-6; 11 bases map to TRBD1. Germline V lookup: CDR1 SGHVS, CDR2 FQNEAQ. V shed 3 bases, J shed 9 bases, and the junction held 1 base outside the gene matches. There are 14 residues in the CDR3. CDR3 amino acids: CASSFGTGGSPLHF. As DNA, the CDR3 is TGTGCCAGCAGCTTCGGGACAGGGGGTTCACCCCTCCACTTT.

This clonotype appeared a few times. This chain uses TRBV9 with TRBJ2-3, with 9 bases fitting TRBD2. V lost 0 bases to trimming and J lost 2 bases; unmatched junction nucleotides: 4. CDR1 and CDR2 from the germline V gene are SGDLS and YYNGEE. The CDR3 is 16 amino acids. Written as DNA, the CDR3 is TGTGCCAGCAGCGTAGACCTAGCGGGAATCACAGATACGCAGTATTTT. Translation: CASSVDLAGITDTQYF.

The sample holds many counts of this clonotype. V gene TRBV5-1 combines with J gene TRBJ2-3; TRBD2 aligns across 8 bases. Germline CDR1 reads SGHRS; CDR2 reads YFSETQ. The V segment lost 3 bases and the J segment 3 bases; nucleotides outside the gene matches: 6. There are 15 residues in the CDR3. This CDR3 is CASSSAGVRTDTQYF. The CDR3 bases are TGCGCCAGCAGCTCAGCGGGAGTGAGAACAGATACGCAGTATTTT.

The rearrangement joins TRBV20-1 to TRBJ1-4; D might be TRBD1 (5 bases). The CDR3 is made up of 15 amino acids. Per the germline V gene, CDR1 is DFQATT and CDR2 is SNEGSKA (reference sequence). Deletions cut 6 bases from V and 6 bases from J, with 20 bases between. This chain's CDR3 is CSALARMGLDEKLFF. The CDR3, as DNA: TGCAGTGCGCTGGCGCGAATGGGGCTTGATGAAAAACTGTTTTTT.

Points on this clonotype: A much larger clone lies one base from this, so it may be a read error. The J gene is TRBJ1-1, the V gene TRBV2; no reliable D call. Germline V gene sequence: CDR1 SNHLY, CDR2 FYNNEI. The CDR3 has 13 residues. V was shortened by 4 bases and J by 1 base, with 7 bases between the two germline ends. In DNA form, the CDR3 reads TGTGCCAGCAGTGCCGCAAGGAACACTGAAGCTTTCTTT. It translates to CASSAARNTEAFF.

The genes are TRBV7-9 and TRBJ2-2; D unresolved. Trimming took 5 bases from V and 3 from J, leaving 13 bases between them. This CDR3 comprises 15 residues. Per the germline V gene, CDR1 is SEHNR and CDR2 is FQNEAQ (reference sequence). The CDR3 sequence is CASSPPWGYTGELFF. DNA for the CDR3: TGTGCCAGCAGCCCCCCATGGGGTTACACCGGGGAGCTGTTTTTT.

This chain connects TRBV7-2 to TRBJ2-1, with D perhaps being TRBD1 or TRBD2 (5 bases each). The V gene's germline CDR1 is SGHTA and CDR2 FQGNSA. The CDR3 loop spans 15 amino acids. The V end was cut by 5 bases, the J end by 8 bases, with 19 bases between. The CDR3 spells CASSQGDYTLDEQFF. CDR3 sequence (DNA): TGTGCCAGCAGCCAGGGAGACTATACTTTGGATGAGCAGTTCTTC.

This clonotype was seen more than once but under ten times. The CDR3 sequence is CASSQGDLSVDEQFF. DNA of the CDR3: TGTGCCAGCAGCCAAGGGGACCTTAGTGTAGATGAGCAGTTCTTC. The chain recombines TRBV3-1 with TRBJ2-1; possibly TRBD1 or TRBD2 for D (5 bases each). The CDR3 sequence is 15 residues long. V was cut by 1 base and J by 8 bases, with 15 bases left in between. Germline V gene lookup returns CDR1 LGHDT and CDR2 YNNKEL (reference sequence).

The chain carries TRBV29-1 and TRBJ1-4, with no clear D. Between the trimmed V and J ends, which lost 2 bases and 0 bases, there was a span of 1 base. Germline V gene data show CDR1 as SQVTM and CDR2 as ANQGSEA. This CDR3 comprises 12 residues. The CDR3 reads CSVETTNEKLFF. CDR3 sequence (DNA): TGCAGCGTTGAAACAACTAATGAAAAACTGTTTTTT.